A selection of T cell receptor beta chains follows, all from one sample in a study of chemoradiotherapy in HPV16-positive cancers. Produced via immunoSEQ multiplex PCR; TCRdb's table is partial and in-frame only. The table records about 22,000 clones, 70% to 90% of them present only once. This specimen consisted of blood, obtained from a patient who underwent chemoradiotherapy. Source of these receptors: a human donor with HPV-associated anogenital cancer. The CDR3 runs from the conserved cysteine through the conserved F or W. The D gene is left open where the match is weak. Clone size appears in some rows only: once, few, many, or a class for an expanded clone.

D: NA; V: TRBV7-6; size: NA; J: TRBJ2-3; DNA: TGTGCCAGCAGCCACGGGGGGCGCACAGATACGCAGTATTTT; CDR3: CASSHGGRTDTQYF
D: NA; V: TRBV11-3; size: NA; J: TRBJ1-1; DNA: TGTGCCAGCAGCCTAAATAGTCGGACTGAAGCTTTCTTT; CDR3: CASSLNSRTEAFF
D: TRBD1; V: TRBV30; size: NA; J: TRBJ1-2; DNA: TGTGCCTGGAGTGTCTGGACAGGGGGTGGCTACACCTTC; CDR3: CAWSVWTGGGYTF
D: TRBD2; V: TRBV9; size: NA; J: TRBJ2-3; DNA: TGTGCCAGCAGCGTAGCTACAGGGACTAGCGGGGGGTCCATGGGTACGCAGTATTTT; CDR3: CASSVATGTSGGSMGTQYF
D: TRBD2; V: TRBV5-1; size: NA; J: TRBJ2-3; DNA: TGCGCCAGCAGTAGAGTAGCGGGCAGCACAGATACGCAGTATTTT; CDR3: CASSRVAGSTDTQYF
D: TRBD1; V: TRBV18; size: once; J: TRBJ1-1; DNA: TGTGCCAGCTCCCCGGCTACAGGGGCAGATCGTCGTGTGAACACTGAAGCTTTCTTT; CDR3: CASSPATGADRRVNTEAFF
D: NA; V: TRBV7-9; size: NA; J: TRBJ2-5; DNA: TGTGCCAGCAGCTTAGATTTGGCAGGAGCACGGGAGACCCAGTACTTC; CDR3: CASSLDLAGARETQYF
D: TRBD2; V: TRBV10-3; size: NA; J: TRBJ2-3; DNA: TGTGCCATCAGTGGATCTAGCGGGGGGGCGGGAGTCGCAGATACGCAGTATTTT; CDR3: CAISGSSGGAGVADTQYF
D: NA; V: TRBV9; size: NA; J: TRBJ2-1; DNA: TGTGCCAGCAGCCCAACCTCGACGGACTCCTACAATGAGCAGTTCTTC; CDR3: CASSPTSTDSYNEQFF
D: NA; V: TRBV2; size: few; J: TRBJ1-1; DNA: TGTGCCAGCAGTTCTAATAGGTACACTGAAGCTTTCTTT; CDR3: CASSSNRYTEAFF
D: NA; V: TRBV9; size: NA; J: TRBJ1-2; DNA: TGTGCCAGCAGCGCCGGAGGTCAGGGTAACTATGGCTACACCTTC; CDR3: CASSAGGQGNYGYTF
D: NA; V: TRBV4-1; size: NA; J: TRBJ1-1; DNA: TGCGCCAGCAGCCAAGATGACGGTTACACTGAAGCTTTCTTT; CDR3: CASSQDDGYTEAFF
D: TRBD1; V: TRBV30; size: NA; J: TRBJ1-2; DNA: TGTGCCTACCGGGACAGGGGCCGAGGTCGCTACACCTTC; CDR3: CAYRDRGRGRYTF
D: TRBD2; V: TRBV11-2; size: once; J: TRBJ2-2; DNA: TGTGCCAGCAGCCCGGGACTAGCGGGGAACACCGGGGAGCTGTTTTTT; CDR3: CASSPGLAGNTGELFF
D: TRBD2; V: TRBV7-2; size: once; J: TRBJ2-1; DNA: TGTGCCAGCAGCTTAACGGGGGGGTCCTACAATGAGCAGTTCTTC; CDR3: CASSLTGGSYNEQFF
D: TRBD2; V: TRBV4-1; size: NA; J: TRBJ2-5; DNA: TGCGCCAGCAGCCAATTCAGCGGGGGGGCCTCAGAGACCCAGTACTTC; CDR3: CASSQFSGGASETQYF
D: NA; V: TRBV5-5; size: NA; J: TRBJ1-1; DNA: TGTGCCAGCAGCTTTTCCCTGAATTGGGACACTGAAGCTTTCTTT; CDR3: CASSFSLNWDTEAFF